The 24 T cell receptor beta chains listed next were all sequenced from one sample in a study of shared clonotypes between healthy human individuals. Method: immunoSEQ multiplex PCR; TCRdb's copy keeps in-frame clones and lacks some. The table includes some 600,000 clones, approximately 96% detected once. Naive CD8 cells were CD45RO-negative, positively selected for CCR7, excluding terminally differentiated effector memory CD45RA+ cells. Source material: naive CD8+ T cells sorted from blood. The receptors were gathered from a woman younger than 45 in good health.

This chain joins TRBV28 and TRBJ2-7, with TRBD2 matching 7 bases. The CDR3 sequence is 13 residues long. Trimming at V came to 3 bases and at J to 6 bases, leaving 5 bases not matched to a gene. The germline gives CDR1 MDHEN, CDR2 SYDVKM. As DNA, the CDR3 is TGTGCCAGCAGTTTCGGGGGGTCGGGCGAGCAGTACTTC. It is translated as CASSFGGSGEQYF. The full variable domain, in which reference TRBV28 and TRBJ2-7 provide the parts outside the CDR3, is DVKVTQSSRYLVKRTGEKVFLECVQDMDHENMFWYRQDPGLGLRLIYFSYDVKMKEKGDIPEGYSVSREKKERFSLILESASTNQTSMYLCASSFGGSGEQYFGPGTRLTVT.

This chain connects TRBV5-6 to TRBJ2-7, with 7 nucleotides matching TRBD1. The CDR3 loop spans 13 amino acids. In germline, CDR1 is SGHDT, CDR2 YYEEEE. V shed 3 bases and J 3 bases; nucleotides not matched to a gene: 3. The CDR3 reads CASSSGTVYEQYF. The CDR3 DNA is TGTGCCAGCAGCTCCGGGACAGTCTACGAGCAGTACTTC.

J is TRBJ2-7 and V is TRBV5-1, with D unclear. The CDR3 runs to 15 residues. CDR1 is SGHRS and CDR2 is YFSETQ in the germline V gene. The V and J ends lost 6 bases and 0 bases respectively, with 16 bases between them. CDR3 nucleotide sequence: TGCGCCAGCAAATTATTCCAGGCCGCCTCCTACGAGCAGTACTTC. This sequence encodes CASKLFQAASYEQYF. Variable domain in full (rest from reference TRBV5-1 and TRBJ2-7): KAGVTQTPRYLIKTRGQQVTLSCSPISGHRSVSWYQQTPGQGLQFLFEYFSETQRNKGNFPGRFSGRQFSNSRSEMNVSTLELGDSALYLCASKLFQAASYEQYFGPGTRLTVT.

Here the CDR3 DNA reads TGTGCCAGTAGTAGGCGTACAGTTCAGGGCCCATCAGGTCAGGGGGAGCTGTTTTTT. Translated: CASSRRTVQGPSGQGELFF. The rearrangement links TRBV19 to TRBJ2-2; D perhaps matches TRBD1 (5 bases). This CDR3 spans 19 amino acids. Germline CDR1 is LNHDA and CDR2 is SQIVND (reference sequence). Trimming cost V 4 bases and J 8 bases, with 29 bases left between them.

The V and J genes are TRBV27 and TRBJ2-7; TRBD1 matches 7 bases. CDR1 is MNHEY and CDR2 is SMNVEV in the germline V gene (reference sequence). The CDR3 contains 14 residues. Trimming at V came to 5 bases and at J to 5 bases, leaving 9 bases not matched to a gene. CDR3 in DNA: TGTGCCAGCAGTGACCGGGACAGTCCCCACGAGCAGTACTTC. This gives the protein CASSDRDSPHEQYF.

The CDR3 DNA reads as TGTGCCAGCAGTTATGGGGGAGTTGAAGCTTTCTTT. As protein: CASSYGGVEAFF. V gene TRBV6-6 combines with J gene TRBJ1-1; a weak D match, TRBD1 (5 bases). CDR1 MNHNY and CDR2 SVGAGI come from the germline V gene (reference sequence). Trimming removed 3 bases at V and 7 bases at J, with 9 bases between. The CDR3 totals 12 residues.

This chain joins TRBV4-1 and TRBJ1-3; D not certain. Germline CDR1 reads MGHRA; CDR2 reads YSYEKL. Deletions cut 4 bases from V and 4 bases from J, with 23 bases between. The CDR3 consists of 18 residues. The DNA for the CDR3 is TGCGCCAGCAGCCTAATTGGGCGTGAATCGTACTCCGGAAACACCATATATTTT. Protein sequence: CASSLIGRESYSGNTIYF.

This clone was observed once. The rearrangement links TRBV19 to TRBJ1-1; 9 bases match TRBD1. V lost 1 base, J lost 3 bases, and 6 bases stayed unmatched. The V gene's germline CDR1 is LNHDA and CDR2 SQIVND (reference sequence). CDR3 size: 16 residues. This CDR3 reads CASSIGWRQGDTEAFF. In nucleotides, the CDR3 is TGTGCCAGTAGTATAGGTTGGAGACAGGGGGACACTGAAGCTTTCTTT. Full variable domain (outside the CDR3, taken from reference TRBV19 and TRBJ1-1): DGGITQSPKYLFRKEGQNVTLSCEQNLNHDAMYWYRQDPGQGLRLIYYSQIVNDFQKGDIAEGYSVSREKKESFPLTVTSAQKNPTAFYLCASSIGWRQGDTEAFFGQGTRLTVV.

The chain joins TRBV7-9 to TRBJ2-3; tentatively, D is TRBD2 (6 bases). The CDR3 totals 17 residues. Trimming shortened V by 4 bases and J by 0 bases, and 17 bases separated the two germline ends. Germline V gene lookup returns CDR1 SEHNR and CDR2 FQNEAQ (reference sequence). The CDR3: CASSYLMSSESTDTQYF. CDR3 DNA sequence: TGTGCCAGCAGCTACTTAATGTCTAGCGAGAGCACAGATACGCAGTATTTT.

The chain carries TRBV6-5 and TRBJ2-7, with 7 nucleotides matching TRBD1. From germline, CDR1 is MNHEY and CDR2 SVGAGI. With 1 base clipped from V and 3 bases from J, the junction kept 3 bases outside the gene matches. The CDR3 totals 14 residues. As DNA, the CDR3 is TGTGCCAGCAGTTACTTTCCAGGGGGCTACGAGCAGTACTTC. Translation gives CASSYFPGGYEQYF.

CDR3: CASSQGQSEGNEQFF. CDR3 nucleotides: TGCGCCAGCAGCCAGGGACAGTCTGAGGGGAATGAGCAGTTCTTC. The chain recombines TRBV4-1 with TRBJ2-1, with 7 bases that match TRBD1. This CDR3 region has 15 residues. Germline CDR1 reads MGHRA; CDR2 reads YSYEKL. J gave up 7 bases and V 3 bases, and 9 bases lay outside the gene matches.

The chain uses TRBV27 and TRBJ1-5; 7 bases fit TRBD1. J gave up 2 bases and V 7 bases, and 5 bases lay outside the gene matches. CDR3 size: 14 residues. Germline V gene data show CDR1 as MNHEY and CDR2 as SMNVEV (reference sequence). The CDR3 DNA reads TGTGCCAGCACCCCCACAGGGGGCAATCAGCCCCAGCATTTT. Translating it yields CASTPTGGNQPQHF.

J is TRBJ2-3 and V is TRBV4-1; D call uncertain. This CDR3 is 14 amino acids long. The germline gives CDR1 MGHRA, CDR2 YSYEKL. V lost 1 base, J lost 2 bases, and 7 bases lay in between. The CDR3 nucleotides are TGCGCCAGCAGCCAAGCTGGGTACACAGATACGCAGTATTTT. Amino acid sequence: CASSQAGYTDTQYF.

This chain connects TRBV28 to TRBJ1-4; D gene ambiguous. CDR3 length: 15 amino acids. Germline CDR1 is MDHEN and CDR2 is SYDVKM. V gave up 6 bases and J gave up 1 base, with 12 bases separating them. CDR3 sequence: CASSELRETNEKLFF. The DNA for the CDR3 is TGTGCCAGCAGCGAACTACGTGAAACTAATGAAAAACTGTTTTTT. Using reference TRBV28 and TRBJ1-4 for the parts outside the CDR3, the full variable domain is DVKVTQSSRYLVKRTGEKVFLECVQDMDHENMFWYRQDPGLGLRLIYFSYDVKMKEKGDIPEGYSVSREKKERFSLILESASTNQTSMYLCASSELRETNEKLFFGSGTQLSVL.

This chain joins TRBV5-1 and TRBJ1-1; 11 bases agree with TRBD1. Germline loops: CDR1 SGHRS, CDR2 YFSETQ. The CDR3 contains 16 residues. The V gene end was trimmed by 2 bases and the J gene end by 4 bases; junction bases not matched to a gene: 7. The chain's CDR3 is CASSFKPDRGPTEAFF. The CDR3 coding sequence is TGCGCCAGCAGCTTTAAACCGGACAGGGGGCCCACTGAAGCTTTCTTT.

This sequence joins TRBV4-1 and TRBJ2-5, with unresolved D. Germline values: CDR1 MGHRA, CDR2 YSYEKL. The CDR3 contains 13 residues. Trimming shortened V by 1 base and J by 3 bases, and 6 bases separated the two germline ends. The chain's CDR3 is CASSQAGEETQYF. CDR3 DNA: TGCGCCAGCAGCCAAGCAGGAGAAGAGACCCAGTACTTC.

V is TRBV13 and J is TRBJ2-1; the match to TRBD2 covers 10 bases. This CDR3 spans 18 amino acids. V shed 6 bases, J shed 8 bases, and the junction held 19 bases outside the gene matches. Germline CDR1 PRHDT, CDR2 FYEKMQ (reference sequence). As DNA, the CDR3 is TGTGCCAGCAGTACAACTCAGCGGGAGGGCCCGTATGGCGATGAGCAGTTCTTC. Its translation: CASSTTQREGPYGDEQFF.

The chain has TRBV27 and TRBJ2-7; 8 bases map to TRBD1. The CDR3 spans 14 residues. Per the germline V gene, CDR1 is MNHEY and CDR2 is SMNVEV (reference sequence). V gave up 8 bases and J gave up 2 bases; unmatched junction bases: 8. The CDR3 DNA sequence: TGTGCCAGCCCCAGGGGGCCCTTGGCCTACGAGCAGTACTTC. Protein product: CASPRGPLAYEQYF.

Points on this clone: At one of its ends the junction is not consistent with the germline gene, which may arise from a read error. The V call is TRBV15, the J call TRBJ2-7; 8 positions agree with TRBD2. Germline V gene lookup returns CDR1 LNHNV and CDR2 YYDKDF (reference sequence). The length of the CDR3 is 17 residues. In DNA form, the CDR3 reads TGTGCCACCAGCAGAGATCCCACGGGAGGGTCCTCCCACGAGCAGTACTTC. Protein sequence: CATSRDPTGGSSHEQYF.

Comment on this clone: Other DNA sequences in the sample encode the same CDR3. Written as DNA, the CDR3 is TGTGCCAGTAGTATCCAAGAGACCCAGTACTTC. This codes for CASSIQETQYF. The chain links TRBV19 to TRBJ2-5, with unresolved D. V was cut by 3 bases and J by 1 base, with 0 bases left in between. The CDR3 length is 11 residues. Germline V gives CDR1 LNHDA, CDR2 SQIVND (reference sequence). The whole variable domain, filled in from reference TRBV19 and TRBJ2-5, reads DGGITQSPKYLFRKEGQNVTLSCEQNLNHDAMYWYRQDPGQGLRLIYYSQIVNDFQKGDIAEGYSVSREKKESFPLTVTSAQKNPTAFYLCASSIQETQYFGPGTRLLVL.

This chain joins TRBV5-8 and TRBJ1-5; 7 nucleotides align to TRBD1. The CDR3 sequence is 17 residues long. V trimming: 7 bases; J trimming: 0 bases; junction bases outside the gene matches: 13. Germline lookup yields CDR1 SGHTS and CDR2 YDEGEE. The CDR3 nucleotides read TGTGCCAGCGCACCCCGCGGGACAGAGTATAGCAATCAGCCCCAGCATTTT. Translation gives CASAPRGTEYSNQPQHF.

The V gene is TRBV28, the J gene TRBJ1-5; D unclear. The CDR3 runs 13 residues. Germline CDR1 MDHEN, CDR2 SYDVKM. V was clipped by 1 base and J by 3 bases, with 4 bases between them. The CDR3 DNA sequence: TGTGCCAGCAGTTTATCGGACAATCAGCCCCAGCATTTT. This sequence encodes CASSLSDNQPQHF.

V is TRBV7-6 and J is TRBJ2-2; 15 positions agree with TRBD2. J gave up 7 bases and V 5 bases, and 8 bases lay outside the gene matches. This CDR3 region has 17 residues. From germline, CDR1 is SGHVS and CDR2 FNYEAQ. The CDR3 region has the DNA TGTGCCAGCAGCCCTGGACTAGCGGGAGGGCCGAGCGGGGAGCTGTTTTTT. This gives the protein CASSPGLAGGPSGELFF.

The chain joins TRBV19 to TRBJ2-7, with D perhaps TRBD1 (6 bases). Trimming pared 9 bases from V and 0 bases from J, leaving 18 bases between. This CDR3 has 15 residues. The germline gives CDR1 LNHDA, CDR2 SQIVND (reference sequence). CDR3 nucleotides: TGTGCCAGATTGAAACAACAGGGTTTCTCCTACGAGCAGTACTTC. It codes for CARLKQQGFSYEQYF.